Shown below are 2 T cell receptor beta chains from a single sample sequenced in a study of T-cell memory formation after mild COVID-19. TCRdb recomputed calls from the 5' RACE reads with MiXCR, one row per CDR3 protein. This sample carries under 300,000 distinct CDR3 sequences, 8.2% of them seen once, and the ten largest clones take around a fifth. The sample was PBMCs or a T cell subset sorted from them (not recorded which). The receptors originated from a man younger than 30 who had mild COVID-19 (a few samples of this study predate the infection). Cell type and time point are not known.

This clonotype was detected many times. The gene calls are TRBV7-9 and TRBJ2-7; possible D gene TRBD2, 5 bases. The CDR3 is 11 residues long. V lost 6 bases and J lost 4, with 7 bases in between. From germline, CDR1 is SEHNR and CDR2 FQNEAQ (reference sequence). The CDR3 nucleotides are TGTGCCAGCAGTCGGGGATACGAGCAGTACGTC. Translation gives CASSRGYEQYV.

This clonotype was counted a few times. V usage is TRBV7-2 and J usage is TRBJ1-5; possible D gene TRBD1, 6 bases. Germline V gene sequence: CDR1 SGHTA, CDR2 FQGNSA. Trimming left V 2 bases short and J 6 bases short, with 11 bases between. The CDR3 is 14 residues long. The CDR3 sequence is CASSLNREVQPQHF. CDR3 nucleotide sequence: TGTGCCAGCAGCTTAAACAGGGAGGTTCAGCCCCAGCATTTT.